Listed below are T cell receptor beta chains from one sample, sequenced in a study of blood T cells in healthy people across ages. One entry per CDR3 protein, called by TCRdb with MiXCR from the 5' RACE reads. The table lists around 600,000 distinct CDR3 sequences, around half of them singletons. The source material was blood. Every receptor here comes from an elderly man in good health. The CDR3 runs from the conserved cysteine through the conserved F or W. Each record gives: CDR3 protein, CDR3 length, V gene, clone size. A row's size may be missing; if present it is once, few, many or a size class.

CDR3: CASSLSTYSGEQYF
length: 14
V: TRBV7-2
size: .

CDR3: CASRFVGGRSDEQYF
length: 15
V: TRBV28
size: few

CDR3: CASSTTGETPKEQFF
length: 15
V: TRBV28
size: .

CDR3: CASSLGLSGLQETQYF
length: 16
V: TRBV5-1
size: .

CDR3: CSAGAGGDGYTF
length: 12
V: TRBV20-1
size: few

CDR3: CASSPSGIRYNEQFF
length: 15
V: TRBV6-2/TRBV6-3
size: .

CDR3: CASSYNRGGGQPQHF
length: 15
V: TRBV6-2/TRBV6-3
size: .

CDR3: CASIRASGSNEQFF
length: 14
V: TRBV10-2
size: .

CDR3: CSAGGPLADSPLHF
length: 14
V: TRBV20-1
size: .

CDR3: CASSPGQAREKLFF
length: 14
V: TRBV3-1
size: .

CDR3: CASSQGQTYEQYF
length: 13
V: TRBV3-1
size: few

CDR3: CSVVRQGLAYEQYF
length: 14
V: TRBV29-1
size: few

CDR3: CASSSTGGARQPQHF
length: 15
V: TRBV27
size: .

CDR3: CASSLLGQGNEKLFF
length: 15
V: TRBV3-1
size: .

CDR3: CASSLVASGRRTDTQYF
length: 17
V: TRBV7-8
size: .

CDR3: CASSLGEGGYTFGSGTTDTQYF
length: 22
V: TRBV12-3/TRBV12-4
size: .

CDR3: CASSLELARNEQFF
length: 14
V: TRBV7-2
size: few

CDR3: CASSPWGAGQPQHF
length: 14
V: TRBV5-1
size: .

CDR3: CASRVGNSYEQYF
length: 13
V: TRBV6-5
size: .

CDR3: CSAPPVGWVETQYF
length: 14
V: TRBV20-1
size: .

CDR3: CASRLDRLSSYEQYF
length: 15
V: TRBV11-2
size: .

CDR3: CASSSGGAGEDTQYF
length: 15
V: TRBV6-2/TRBV6-3
size: .

CDR3: CASSYEGGNTGELFF
length: 15
V: TRBV6-6
size: few

CDR3: CSVDTGGTDTQYF
length: 13
V: TRBV29-1
size: few

CDR3: CASSLVPGGRRDEQYF
length: 16
V: TRBV7-2
size: .

CDR3: CASSPRDRGYNEQFF
length: 15
V: TRBV6-2/TRBV6-3
size: .

CDR3: CSVEGPGQGRYIQYF
length: 15
V: TRBV29-1
size: many

CDR3: CASSLKLSYEQYF
length: 13
V: TRBV27
size: .

CDR3: CASSQELGSGNTGELFF
length: 17
V: TRBV4-2
size: few

CDR3: CASRGQTYQPQHF
length: 13
V: TRBV12-3/TRBV12-4
size: .

CDR3: CASSLSKVTDQYQETQYF
length: 18
V: TRBV27
size: few

CDR3: CASRTIGVSNQPQHF
length: 15
V: TRBV27
size: .

CDR3: CASSRYREETQYF
length: 13
V: TRBV4-3
size: few

CDR3: CASSESSCEQYF
length: 12
V: TRBV2
size: .

CDR3: CASSYGLGAGGDYTQYF
length: 17
V: TRBV6-5
size: many

CDR3: CALGGPQETQYF
length: 12
V: TRBV10-3
size: .

CDR3: CATSRQGDYGYTF
length: 13
V: TRBV15
size: few

CDR3: CASSYNAGGGDIQYF
length: 15
V: TRBV6-6
size: many

CDR3: CASSGQGNTEAFF
length: 13
V: TRBV25-1
size: many

CDR3: CASSSSGKSTDTQYF
length: 15
V: TRBV4-3
size: .

CDR3: CASSQEPETIEAFF
length: 14
V: TRBV3-1
size: few

CDR3: CASSAHRLEGSYNEQFF
length: 17
V: TRBV12-3/TRBV12-4
size: .

CDR3: CASSLGGTVEETQYF
length: 15
V: TRBV5-1
size: few

CDR3: CASSLAGGFERAEAFF
length: 16
V: TRBV7-9
size: .

CDR3: CAISPGGTLYEQYF
length: 14
V: TRBV10-3
size: few

CDR3: CASSFRDHQETQYF
length: 14
V: TRBV12-3/TRBV12-4
size: .

CDR3: CATSRGNKAKGEQYF
length: 15
V: TRBV15
size: .